The sequence of this T cell receptor beta chain was determined in a study of T-cell memory formation after mild COVID-19. Whole-study findings and limits: Chiefly within CM and EM were the contracting CD4+ clones; CD8+ ones were within EMRA.

V lost 1 base and J lost 6, with 10 bases in between. Germline CDR1 is SGHVS and CDR2 is FNYEAQ. CDR3 size: 14 residues. 5'RACE with constant-segment primers built TCRalpha and TCRbeta cDNA libraries with UMIs. In TCRdb, the 5' RACE reads were re-called with MiXCR into one record per CDR3 protein. The sample lists approximately 290,000 distinct CDR3 sequences; roughly 8.2% were seen once. In this sample, this clonotype turned up a few times. Its antigen is not known. The genes are TRBV7-6 and TRBJ1-5, with D perhaps matching TRBD1 (5 bases). The TCR was taken from a man in his late teens or twenties who had mild COVID-19 (a few samples of this study predate the infection). Cell type and time point are not known. The sequenced sample was PBMCs or a T cell subset sorted from them (not recorded which). In nucleotides, the CDR3 is TGTGCCAGCAGCTTAGTTTCGGGGGGTCAGCCCCAGCATTTT. It specifies CASSLVSGGQPQHF.